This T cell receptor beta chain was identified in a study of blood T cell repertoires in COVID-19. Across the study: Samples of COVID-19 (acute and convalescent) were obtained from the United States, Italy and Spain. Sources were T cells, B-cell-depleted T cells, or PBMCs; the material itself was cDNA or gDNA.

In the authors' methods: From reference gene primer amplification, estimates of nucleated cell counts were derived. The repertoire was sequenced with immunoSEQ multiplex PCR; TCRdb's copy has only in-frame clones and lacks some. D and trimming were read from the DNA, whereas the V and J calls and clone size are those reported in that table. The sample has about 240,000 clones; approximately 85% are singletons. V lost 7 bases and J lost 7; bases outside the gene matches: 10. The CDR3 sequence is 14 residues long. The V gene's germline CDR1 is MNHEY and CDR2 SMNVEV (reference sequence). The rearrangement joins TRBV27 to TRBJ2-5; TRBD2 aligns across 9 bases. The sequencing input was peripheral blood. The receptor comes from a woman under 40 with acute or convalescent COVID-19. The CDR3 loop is CASKPGTSLGTQYF. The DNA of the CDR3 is TGTGCCAGCAAACCCGGGACTAGCTTAGGGACCCAGTACTTC.